The subject of this entry is one T cell receptor beta chain. The antigen remains undetermined. These data originate in a study of CD4+ T cells in melanoma. Assay: immunoSEQ multiplex PCR; the TCRdb copy retains only in-frame clones and omits some. There are 110,000 to 150,000 clones in the sample; 92% occur only once, and 1.5% lies in the top ten. CDR3 length equals 18 residues. Trimming cost V 0 bases and J 0 bases, with 15 bases left between them. CDR1 is MNHNS and CDR2 is SASEGT in the germline V gene. Whole-study results and caveats: Neoantigen-specific CD4+ T cells in melanoma reportedly had diverse differentiation states. A reported correlation linked neoantigen-specific CD4+ T cells to CD8+, macrophage and B cell function.

This chain uses TRBV6-1 with TRBJ2-4; the D gene is possibly TRBD1 (6 bases). This receptor was obtained from a human donor with melanoma. The CDR3 sequence: CASSEAMDSILAKNIQYF. The DNA of the CDR3 is TGTGCCAGCAGTGAAGCGATGGACAGCATTTTAGCCAAAAACATTCAGTACTTC.